This passage covers 30 T cell receptor beta chains from one sample sequenced in a study of shared clonotypes between healthy human individuals. Clones were sequenced by immunoSEQ multiplex PCR, and TCRdb holds only the in-frame ones, with some missing. The sample consists of some 1,400,000 clones, roughly 95% of them appearing once. Sequenced sample: naive CD4+ T cells sorted from blood. Subset here: CD45RA+ positively selected. The receptor set was obtained from a young man in good health.

This clone has just one count. The chain has TRBV6-6 and TRBJ2-3; D unclear. CDR3 size: 16 residues. V lost 2 bases and J lost 0, with 12 bases in between. Germline CDR1 MNHNY, CDR2 SVGAGI (reference sequence). CDR3 protein: CASSYPRRKSTDTQYF. The DNA for the CDR3 is TGTGCCAGCAGTTACCCCCGGCGGAAGAGCACAGATACGCAGTATTTT.

The chain combines TRBV5-1 with TRBJ2-1, with D perhaps being TRBD1 or TRBD2 (5 bases each). Per the germline V gene, CDR1 is SGHRS and CDR2 is YFSETQ. The ends were cut back, 1 base at V and 9 bases at J, with 17 bases in the middle. This CDR3 is built from 15 residues. For the CDR3, the DNA is TGCGCCAGCAGCTTGATTTCTAGCCCGAGGGGTGAGCAGTTCTTC. This translates into CASSLISSPRGEQFF.

This chain connects TRBV27 to TRBJ2-4, with TRBD2 matching over 7 bases. Germline CDR1 MNHEY, CDR2 SMNVEV (reference sequence). With V trimmed by 4 bases and J by 1 base, 19 bases remained unmatched. This CDR3 has 20 residues. The CDR3 coding sequence is TGTGCCAGCAGTTCTACTCTCCTTGGGAGGGAGGGATTCGCCAAAAACATTCAGTACTTC. Residues: CASSSTLLGREGFAKNIQYF.

V gene TRBV9 combines with J gene TRBJ2-1; TRBD2 matches at 7 bases. J gave up 9 bases and V 1 base, and 10 bases lay outside the gene matches. CDR1 is SGDLS, CDR2 YYNGEE, per germline. The CDR3 is 15 amino acids. The CDR3 DNA reads as TGTGCCAGCAGCGTAAGGGACTACCTTAGGGGTGAGCAGTTCTTC. It codes for CASSVRDYLRGEQFF.

For the CDR3, the DNA is TGTGCCAGCAGCCCACGACCTGGAGGGGAGCTGTTTTTT. As protein: CASSPRPGGELFF. This chain links TRBV27 with TRBJ2-2; D is undetermined. The V gene's germline CDR1 is MNHEY and CDR2 SMNVEV (reference sequence). The CDR3 sequence is 13 residues long. Deletions cut 6 bases from V and 8 bases from J, with 13 bases between.

This CDR3 is CASSPIRLAGEYNEQFF. In DNA, the CDR3 is TGTGCCAGCAGTCCCATTCGACTAGCGGGAGAGTACAATGAGCAGTTCTTC. The rearrangement uses TRBV27 and TRBJ2-1, with TRBD2 matching 12 bases. V lost 5 bases, J lost 4 bases, and 9 bases stayed unmatched. CDR3 length: 17 residues. Germline values: CDR1 MNHEY, CDR2 SMNVEV (reference sequence).

The CDR3 nucleotides read TGCGCCAGCAGCCAAGCGAGGACCCTACCCAGGGACACCGGGGAGCTGTTTTTT. Its protein is CASSQARTLPRDTGELFF. The chain has TRBV4-3 and TRBJ2-2, with D perhaps TRBD1 (5 bases). The V and J ends lost 1 base and 3 bases respectively, with 18 bases between them. The germline V gene has CDR1 LGHNA and CDR2 YSLEER. CDR3 length: 18 amino acids.

The chain carries TRBV29-1 and TRBJ2-5; tentative D call: TRBD1 (6 bases). Germline V gene sequence: CDR1 SQVTM, CDR2 ANQGSEA. CDR3 length: 11 residues. V dropped 4 bases and J dropped 6 bases, with 9 bases sitting between them. The DNA of the CDR3 is TGCAGCGTTGTCCAGGGGAAGACCCAGTACTTC. This encodes CSVVQGKTQYF.

The rearrangement links TRBV28 to TRBJ2-7; either TRBD1 or TRBD2 may supply D (5 bases each). Trimming took 10 bases from V and 3 from J, leaving 13 bases between them. Per germline, CDR1 MDHEN and CDR2 SYDVKM. This CDR3 has 12 residues. The CDR3 DNA sequence: TGTGCCACTCAGGGAGCCCTCTACGAGCAGTACTTC. It yields the protein CATQGALYEQYF.

This clone was observed a handful of times. The sample carries other DNA sequences with the same CDR3. The chain employs TRBV14 and TRBJ1-1; the D is unclear. The CDR3 is 13 amino acids. V shed 4 bases and J shed 0 bases, with 6 bases lying between them. CDR1 is SGHDN, CDR2 FVKESK, per germline. The CDR3 sequence is CASSLNMNTEAFF. The CDR3 nucleotides are TGTGCCAGCAGCCTTAACATGAACACTGAAGCTTTCTTT.

The chain joins TRBV5-4 to TRBJ1-2, with 10 nucleotides matching TRBD1. This CDR3 is 14 amino acids long. Unmatched junction bases numbered 5, after V lost 4 bases and J lost 5 bases. CDR1 is SGHNT and CDR2 is YYREEE in the germline V gene (reference sequence). CDR3 loop: CASSLPGQGYGYTF. The CDR3 DNA reads as TGTGCCAGCAGCCTCCCGGGACAGGGGTATGGCTACACCTTC.

In regard to this clone: Within the sample, other DNA sequences also encode this same CDR3. V is TRBV5-4 and J is TRBJ2-2; D is possibly TRBD1 (5 bases). The germline V and J ends were trimmed by 2 bases and 1 base, with 6 bases remaining between them. The V gene's germline CDR1 is SGHNT and CDR2 YYREEE (reference sequence). The CDR3 is 14 residues long. This CDR3 is CASSLRGNTGELFF. CDR3 sequence (DNA): TGTGCCAGCAGCTTAAGGGGGAACACCGGGGAGCTGTTTTTT.

A note on this clone: Distinct nucleotide sequences in the sample also encode this CDR3. The chain combines TRBV6-5 with TRBJ2-1; D call uncertain. The V gene's germline CDR1 is MNHEY and CDR2 SVGAGI. The CDR3 totals 16 residues. V lost 2 bases, J lost 0 bases, and 11 bases lay in between. The CDR3 DNA follows: TGTGCCAGCAGTTACCGTAGTGGCAGCTCCTACAATGAGCAGTTCTTC. Protein: CASSYRSGSSYNEQFF.

This chain connects TRBV5-4 to TRBJ2-1; TRBD1 matches 9 bases. The CDR3 runs to 14 residues. The V and J ends lost 1 base and 6 bases, in that order; junction bases with no gene match: 2. Germline V CDR1 and CDR2: SGHNT, YYREEE (reference sequence). CDR3 amino acids: CASSLQGQGNEQFF. CDR3 nucleotide sequence: TGTGCCAGCAGCTTGCAGGGACAGGGCAATGAGCAGTTCTTC.

V and J are TRBV5-1 and TRBJ2-2, with D possibly TRBD1 on 6 matching bases. V lost 1 base to trimming and J lost 3 bases, with 13 bases between them. Germline V lookup: CDR1 SGHRS, CDR2 YFSETQ. This CDR3 is built from 16 residues. The CDR3 here is CASSLFEQGYTGELFF. The CDR3 region has the DNA TGCGCCAGCAGCTTGTTTGAACAGGGATACACCGGGGAGCTGTTTTTT.

This chain uses TRBV5-4 with TRBJ2-1; D is undetermined. Trimming took off 3 bases at V and 10 bases at J, with 20 bases between the two ends. CDR1 SGHNT and CDR2 YYREEE come from the germline V gene (reference sequence). The length of the CDR3 is 15 residues. The DNA of the CDR3 is TGTGCCAGCAGCTCGGCAACCGGTTTCCTTGGGGAGCAGTTCTTC. It codes for CASSSATGFLGEQFF. The whole variable domain, remainder taken from reference TRBV5-4 and TRBJ2-1, is ETGVTQSPTHLIKTRGQQVTLRCSSQSGHNTVSWYQQALGQGPQFIFQYYREEENGRGNFPPRFSGLQFPNYSSELNVNALELDDSALYLCASSSATGFLGEQFFGPGTRLTVL.

V usage is TRBV10-3 and J usage is TRBJ1-4, with TRBD1 identical over 10 bases. The V gene's germline CDR1 is ENHRY and CDR2 SYGVKD. Losses at the gene ends were 7 bases for V and 7 bases for J; bases not matched to a gene: 3. The CDR3 spans 13 residues. The CDR3 sequence is CAINRDRGEKLFF. The CDR3, as DNA: TGTGCCATCAATCGGGACAGGGGTGAAAAACTGTTTTTT.

Regarding this clone: Distinct nucleotide sequences in the sample also encode this CDR3. The chain employs TRBV28 and TRBJ1-1, with D unresolved. The V gene's germline CDR1 is MDHEN and CDR2 SYDVKM. There are 13 residues in the CDR3. V was cut by 6 bases and J by 0 bases, with 8 bases left in between. The CDR3 loop is CASSPSMNTEAFF. The CDR3 DNA is TGTGCCAGCAGCCCGAGCATGAACACTGAAGCTTTCTTT.

The rearrangement joins TRBV6-5 to TRBJ2-6, with D unclear. Trimming removed 2 bases at V and 3 bases at J, with 8 bases between. CDR1 and CDR2 from the germline V gene are MNHEY and SVGAGI. There are 15 residues in the CDR3. The CDR3 bases are TGTGCCAGCAGTTACATTTTTGGTGGGGCCAACGTCCTGACTTTC. Its protein product is CASSYIFGGANVLTF.

A single count supports this clone. CDR3 DNA: TGTGCCAGCAGCTCCGGGACTAGCCGCCTCAATGAGCAGTTCTTC. Amino acid sequence: CASSSGTSRLNEQFF. The chain couples TRBV7-2 to TRBJ2-1; 9 nucleotides align to TRBD2. Germline assignment: CDR1 SGHTA and CDR2 FQGNSA. The CDR3 extends over 15 amino acids. V was clipped by 4 bases and J by 6 bases; unmatched bases: 7.

J is TRBJ1-1 and V is TRBV25-1; D gene ambiguous. The CDR3 is made up of 13 amino acids. In germline, CDR1 is MGHDK, CDR2 SYGVNS. Trimming stripped 6 bases from V and 0 bases from J, with 8 bases between. The CDR3 reads CASSVQLNTEAFF. CDR3 coding DNA: TGTGCCAGCAGCGTACAGCTGAACACTGAAGCTTTCTTT.

V gene TRBV30 combines with J gene TRBJ2-1; D possibly corresponds to TRBD2 (5 bases). V was cut by 2 bases and J by 5 bases, with 16 bases left in between. Looked up from germline, CDR1 is GTSNPN and CDR2 is SVGIG (reference sequence). This CDR3 contains 15 residues. The CDR3: CAWSITQRWNNEQFF. The CDR3 region has the DNA TGTGCCTGGAGTATTACACAGCGGTGGAACAATGAGCAGTTCTTC.

This sequence joins TRBV2 and TRBJ2-1; D perhaps matches TRBD2 (6 bases). V lost 5 bases to trimming and J lost 9 bases, with 17 bases between them. CDR3 length: 14 residues. Germline assignment: CDR1 SNHLY and CDR2 FYNNEI. The CDR3 nucleotides are TGTGCCAGCAGTCCCACCCTCCCTAGCGTTGAGCAGTTCTTC. This gives the protein CASSPTLPSVEQFF.

This chain joins TRBV7-3 and TRBJ2-1, with 7 positions matching TRBD2. CDR1 and CDR2 (germline): SGHTA, FQGTGA. V shed 0 bases and J 6 bases; nucleotides not matched to a gene: 11. The CDR3 is 17 residues long. The CDR3, as DNA: TGTGCCAGCAGCTTAACCCGGGACTATGGGCGGGGCAATGAGCAGTTCTTC. It yields the protein CASSLTRDYGRGNEQFF.

The V call is TRBV7-2, the J call TRBJ2-7; 9 bases match TRBD2. This CDR3 region has 15 residues. Germline loops: CDR1 SGHTA, CDR2 FQGNSA. The V segment lost 3 bases and the J segment 2 bases; nucleotides outside the gene matches: 5. Here the CDR3 DNA reads TGTGCCAGCAGCTTCGGACTAGCGAACACCTACGAGCAGTACTTC. It codes for CASSFGLANTYEQYF.

In the case of this clone: The junction departs from germline at one end; a sequencing error may be responsible. The CDR3 sequence is CASSLSPAQDTQYF. The CDR3 bases are TGTGCTAGCAGCTTATCACCCGCCCAAGATACGCAGTATTTT. The J gene is TRBJ2-3, the V gene TRBV7-7, with no clear D. Germline assignment: CDR1 SSHAT and CDR2 FNYEAQ (reference sequence). The CDR3 sequence is 14 residues long.

The chain employs TRBV10-1 and TRBJ2-7, with TRBD2 matching over 8 bases. After removal of 0 bases from V and 0 bases from J, the junction contained 4 bases not matched to a gene. Germline CDR1 is WNHNN and CDR2 is SYGVQD (reference sequence). There are 16 residues in the CDR3. CDR3 sequence reads: CASSESPTSVSYEQYF. The CDR3 coding sequence is TGCGCCAGCAGTGAGTCCCCGACTAGCGTCTCCTACGAGCAGTACTTC.

The chain links TRBV15 to TRBJ2-1; TRBD2 matches 7 bases. CDR3 length: 17 residues. The J segment lost 6 bases and the V segment lost 1 base, leaving 12 bases of the junction unmatched. The germline gives CDR1 LNHNV, CDR2 YYDKDF (reference sequence). In nucleotides, the CDR3 is TGTGCCACCAGCAGAGCGGTCGGAGTAGCGGGTACCAATGAGCAGTTCTTC. This sequence encodes CATSRAVGVAGTNEQFF. The whole variable domain, remainder taken from reference TRBV15 and TRBJ2-1, is DAMVIQNPRYQVTQFGKPVTLSCSQTLNHNVMYWYQQKSSQAPKLLFHYYDKDFNNEADTPDNFQSRRPNTSFCFLDIRSPGLGDTAMYLCATSRAVGVAGTNEQFFGPGTRLTVL.

The chain has TRBV6-5 and TRBJ2-1, with 9 bases fitting TRBD1. Trimming took 8 bases from V and 7 from J; bases not matched to a gene: 12. Germline V CDR1 and CDR2: MNHEY, SVGAGI. CDR3 size: 15 residues. This CDR3 is CASAGTGTGINEQFF. The CDR3 DNA is TGTGCCAGCGCAGGAACCGGGACAGGGATAAATGAGCAGTTCTTC.

The chain combines TRBV19 with TRBJ1-2; the D is unclear. The V and J ends lost 4 bases and 7 bases respectively, with 13 bases between them. The V gene's germline CDR1 is LNHDA and CDR2 SQIVND (reference sequence). The CDR3 is made up of 13 amino acids. The CDR3 DNA follows: TGTGCCAGTAGTAAGTTCGACGACGCTGGCTACACCTTC. Its protein is CASSKFDDAGYTF. The full variable domain, in which reference TRBV19 and TRBJ1-2 provide the parts outside the CDR3, is DGGITQSPKYLFRKEGQNVTLSCEQNLNHDAMYWYRQDPGQGLRLIYYSQIVNDFQKGDIAEGYSVSREKKESFPLTVTSAQKNPTAFYLCASSKFDDAGYTFGSGTRLTVV.